This paragraph reports one TCR beta chain. The ends lost 3 bases at V and 6 bases at J; junction bases unmatched: 6. CDR1 and CDR2 (germline): SGHAT, FQNNGV. CDR3 length equals 14 residues. Methods used by the authors: Amplified reference gene primers provided the basis for estimating nucleated cell counts. Method: immunoSEQ multiplex PCR; TCRdb's copy keeps in-frame clones and lacks some. Clone size and V and J calls were adopted from that table, with D and trimming inferred from the DNA. The sample lists approximately 260,000 clones, approximately 90% seen once, with roughly 4% in the top ten. This entry is derived from a study of blood T cell repertoires in COVID-19. About the study: Acute-phase and convalescent COVID-19 samples originated in the United States, Italy and Spain. PBMCs, B-cell-depleted T cells, or T cells provided the cDNA or gDNA that made up the material.

Sample: peripheral blood. The receptor comes from a man younger than 30 with active or convalescent COVID-19. The J gene is TRBJ2-7, the V gene TRBV11-2; the match to TRBD1 covers 9 bases. CDR3: CASSLDRGYLEQYF. The CDR3 DNA reads as TGTGCCAGCAGCTTGGACAGGGGTTACCTCGAGCAGTACTTC.